This TCR beta chain was retrieved from a study of cytomegalovirus exposure and HLA in healthy donors. General observations from the study: The study listed some 160 cytomegalovirus-associated TCR beta chains. What was likely a sequencing artifact was a cluster of highly shared sequence variants. For TCR beta chains, V- and J-gene trimming was later linked to a missense DCLRE1C variant. Information on immune exposure was restricted to one variable (CMV serostatus).

As to this clone: Its antigen is unknown.

CDR1 and CDR2 (germline): SEHNR, FQNEAQ (reference sequence). This CDR3 has 16 amino acids. V lost 1 base and J lost 9; bases outside the gene matches: 9. The PCR ran on 60 Vbeta and 13 Jbeta primers. Assay: immunoSEQ multiplex PCR; the TCRdb copy retains only in-frame clones and omits some. The sample includes roughly 120,000 clones, about 80% seen only once; the top ten take over 1%. Sequencing was performed on PBMCs. The TCR comes from a human donor in good health. The V and J genes are TRBV7-9 and TRBJ1-6; 7 nucleotides agree with TRBD1. Here the CDR3 reads CASSLGVTGSSSPLHF. CDR3 nucleotides: TGTGCCAGCAGCTTAGGGGTGACAGGGAGTAGTTCACCCCTCCACTTT.